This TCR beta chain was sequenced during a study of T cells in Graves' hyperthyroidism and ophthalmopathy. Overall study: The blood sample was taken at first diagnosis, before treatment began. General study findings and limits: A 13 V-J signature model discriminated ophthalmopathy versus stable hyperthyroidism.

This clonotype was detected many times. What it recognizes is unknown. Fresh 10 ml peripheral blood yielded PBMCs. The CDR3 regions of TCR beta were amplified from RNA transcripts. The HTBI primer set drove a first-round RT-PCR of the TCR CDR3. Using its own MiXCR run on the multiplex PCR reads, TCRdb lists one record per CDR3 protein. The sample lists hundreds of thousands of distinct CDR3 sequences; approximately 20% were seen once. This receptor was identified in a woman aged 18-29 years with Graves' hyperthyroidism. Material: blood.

CDR3 bases: TGCAGTGCCCCCGACAGAATGAACACTGAAGCTTTCTTT. Protein: CSAPDRMNTEAFF. The chain links TRBV20-1 to TRBJ1-1, with a possible D match to TRBD1 (5 bases). This CDR3 spans 13 amino acids. Between the trimmed V and J ends, which lost 6 bases and 0 bases, there was a span of 11 bases. Germline CDR1 is DFQATT and CDR2 is SNEGSKA (reference sequence).